Given below is one T cell receptor (beta chain) in context. The antigen remains unidentified. The sample originates from a study of T cells after yellow fever vaccination. As for the study in general: Researchers used SMART-Seq v4 Ultra Low Input to prepare fractions that had low cell numbers.

Study observations and caveats: Subsequent booster samples again held most clones from primary vaccination (96% CD4, 85% to 90% CD8). Clonotypes found in both CD4 and CD8 compartments made up a small share.

The 5'RACE template-switching step produced TCR cDNA and added a universal primer site and UMIs. From the 5' RACE reads, TCRdb called clonotypes with MiXCR, one entry per CDR3 protein. The profile shows about 500,000 distinct CDR3 sequences, about a sixth of them singletons. Trimming took off 4 bases at V and 9 bases at J, with 14 bases between the two ends. Germline-derived CDR1 and CDR2 are MGHRA and YSYEKL. This CDR3 is built from 13 residues. Sequenced here: PBMCs, sampled about 5 days after the first yellow fever vaccination. V is TRBV4-1 and J is TRBJ2-3; D gene uncertain. This sequence was found in a man younger than 35 who received the YFV17D yellow fever vaccine. CDR3 sequence: CASSRVIEETQYF. CDR3 in DNA: TGCGCCAGCAGCCGGGTCATAGAGGAAACGCAGTATTTT.